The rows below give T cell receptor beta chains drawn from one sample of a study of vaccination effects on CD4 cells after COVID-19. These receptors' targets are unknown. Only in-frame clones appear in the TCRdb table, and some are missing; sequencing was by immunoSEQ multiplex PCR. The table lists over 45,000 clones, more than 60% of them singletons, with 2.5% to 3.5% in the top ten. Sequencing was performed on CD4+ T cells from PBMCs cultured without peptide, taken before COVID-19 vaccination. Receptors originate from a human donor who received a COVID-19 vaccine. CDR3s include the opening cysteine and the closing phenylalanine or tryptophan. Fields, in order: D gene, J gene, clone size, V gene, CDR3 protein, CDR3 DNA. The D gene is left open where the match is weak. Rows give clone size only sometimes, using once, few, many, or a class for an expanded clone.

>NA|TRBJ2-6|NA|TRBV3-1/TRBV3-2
CASSQEVVSGANVLTF
TGTGCCAGCAGCCAAGAGGTCGTCTCTGGGGCCAACGTCCTGACTTTC
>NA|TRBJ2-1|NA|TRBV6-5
CASGDGGSYNEQFF
TGTGCCAGCGGGGACGGGGGATCCTACAATGAGCAGTTCTTC
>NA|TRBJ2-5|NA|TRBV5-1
CASSLEVGPQYQETQYF
TGCGCCAGCAGCTTGGAAGTTGGTCCGCAGTACCAAGAGACCCAGTACTTC
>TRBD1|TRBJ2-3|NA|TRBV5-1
CASSFTITGASTDTQYF
TGCGCCAGCAGTTTTACTATTACAGGGGCTAGCACAGATACGCAGTATTTT
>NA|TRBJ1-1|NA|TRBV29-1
CSLRIGEWTEAFF
TGCAGCCTTCGGATCGGGGAATGGACTGAAGCTTTCTTT
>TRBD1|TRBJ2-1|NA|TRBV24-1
CATSDSGQANNEQFF
TGTGCCACCAGTGATAGCGGACAGGCAAACAATGAGCAGTTCTTC
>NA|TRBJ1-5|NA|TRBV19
CASSTPTGGWGNQPQHF
TGTGCCAGTAGTACTCCGACAGGCGGATGGGGCAATCAGCCCCAGCATTTT
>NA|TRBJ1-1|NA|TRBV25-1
CASSESGALGNTEAFF
TGTGCCAGCAGTGAAAGTGGGGCCCTGGGGAACACTGAAGCTTTCTTT
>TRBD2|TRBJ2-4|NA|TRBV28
CASSLGRAIQYF
TGTGCCAGCAGTTTAGGGAGGGCAATTCAGTACTTC
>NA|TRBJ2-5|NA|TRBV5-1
CASSFITDQETQYF
TGCGCCAGCAGCTTTATCACAGACCAAGAGACCCAGTACTTC
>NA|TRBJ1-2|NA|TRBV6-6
CASSSNYGYTF
TGTGCCAGCAGTTCCAACTATGGCTACACCTTC
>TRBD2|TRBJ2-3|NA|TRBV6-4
CAIQDSGGSTDTQYF
TGTGCCATCCAGGATAGCGGGGGAAGCACAGATACGCAGTATTTT
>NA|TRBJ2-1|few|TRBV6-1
CASSETRATEQFF
TGTGCCAGCAGTGAAACTAGAGCGACTGAGCAGTTCTTC
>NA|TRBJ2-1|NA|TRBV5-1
CASSRPPAGSYNEQFF
TGCGCCAGCAGCCGCCCCCCGGCGGGATCCTACAATGAGCAGTTCTTC
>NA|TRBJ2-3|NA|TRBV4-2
CASSQDRVTDTQYF
TGTGCCAGCAGCCAAGATAGGGTCACAGATACGCAGTATTTT
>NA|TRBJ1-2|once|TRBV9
CASSVKQGHGYTF
TGTGCCAGCAGCGTTAAACAGGGTCATGGCTACACCTTC
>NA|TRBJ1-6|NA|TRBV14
CASSHAGLRDSPLHF
TGTGCCAGCAGCCATGCCGGGCTGCGGGATTCACCCCTCCACTTT
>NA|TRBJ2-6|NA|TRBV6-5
CASSYGTGANVLTF
TGTGCCAGCAGTTACGGGACTGGGGCCAACGTCCTGACTTTC
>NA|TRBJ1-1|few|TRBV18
CASSPFVGPGNTEAFF
TGTGCCAGCTCACCGTTCGTAGGCCCAGGGAACACTGAAGCTTTCTTT
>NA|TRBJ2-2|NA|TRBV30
CAWKNSALNTGELFF
TGTGCCTGGAAGAATTCGGCTTTGAACACCGGGGAGCTGTTTTTT
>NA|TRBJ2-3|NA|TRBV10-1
CASSNDLSRMNTQYF
TGCGCCAGCAGTAACGACCTGAGTAGAATGAATACGCAGTATTTT
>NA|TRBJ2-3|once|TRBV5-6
CASSLWRSSADTQYF
TGTGCCAGCAGCTTGTGGAGGTCATCGGCAGATACGCAGTATTTT
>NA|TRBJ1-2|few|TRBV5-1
CASSRAGTDPFGYTF
TGCGCCAGCAGCCGAGCCGGGACCGACCCTTTTGGCTACACCTTC
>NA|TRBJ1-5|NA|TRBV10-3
CAISEGGQPQHF
TGTGCCATCAGTGAAGGGGGGCAGCCCCAGCATTTT
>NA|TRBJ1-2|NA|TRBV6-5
CASSSTLYGYTF
TGTGCCAGCAGTTCCACCCTATATGGCTACACCTTC
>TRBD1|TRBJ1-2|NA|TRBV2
CASSLLGGGGDGYTF
TGTGCCAGCAGTCTTCTGGGGGGAGGGGGCGATGGCTACACCTTC
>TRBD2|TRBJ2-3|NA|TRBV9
CASSVDPHGGAGDTQYF
TGTGCCAGCAGCGTAGATCCCCACGGGGGGGCCGGAGATACGCAGTATTTT
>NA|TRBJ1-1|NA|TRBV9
CASSVNPDSMNTEAFF
TGTGCCAGCAGCGTCAACCCGGACAGCATGAACACTGAAGCTTTCTTT
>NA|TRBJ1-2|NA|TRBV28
CASSLGGAGDYDYTF
TGTGCCAGCAGTTTAGGTGGGGCGGGGGACTATGACTACACCTTC
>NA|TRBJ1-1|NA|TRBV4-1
CASSQDLHSNTEAFF
TGCGCCAGCAGCCAAGATCTCCACTCCAACACTGAAGCTTTCTTT
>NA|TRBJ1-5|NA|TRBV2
CASSVQGGVIGQPQHF
TGTGCCAGCAGTGTACAGGGTGGAGTGATAGGTCAGCCCCAGCATTTT
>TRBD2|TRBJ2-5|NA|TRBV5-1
CASSLLAGGLNNF
TGCGCCAGCAGCTTGTTAGCGGGGGGTCTGAATAACTTC
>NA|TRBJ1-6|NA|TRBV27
CASSRTPLEIYNSPLHF
TGTGCCAGCAGTCGTACACCTTTAGAAATCTATAATTCACCCCTCCACTTT
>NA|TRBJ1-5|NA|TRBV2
CASSEFRNGNPQHF
TGTGCCAGCAGTGAATTTCGAAATGGTAACCCCCAGCATTTT
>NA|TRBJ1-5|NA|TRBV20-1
CSAGYQPQHF
TGCAGTGCTGGTTATCAGCCCCAGCATTTT
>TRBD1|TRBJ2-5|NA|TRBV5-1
CASSLETGEETQYF
TGCGCCAGCAGCTTGGAAACAGGGGAAGAGACCCAGTACTTC
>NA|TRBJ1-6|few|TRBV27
CASSPRPPQQNSPLHF
TGTGCCAGCAGCCCACGGCCTCCCCAGCAGAATTCACCCCTCCACTTT
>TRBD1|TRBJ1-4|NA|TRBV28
CASGRGQGAYGGEKLFF
TGTGCCAGCGGACGAGGGCAGGGGGCTTATGGCGGTGAAAAACTGTTTTTT
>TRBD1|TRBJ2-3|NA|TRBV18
CASSPKTGALSTDTQYF
TGTGCCAGCTCACCAAAGACAGGGGCATTGAGCACAGATACGCAGTATTTT
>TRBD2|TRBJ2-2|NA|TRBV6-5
CASSYSRGGGTGELFF
TGTGCCAGCAGTTACTCTCGGGGGGGAGGCACCGGGGAGCTGTTTTTT
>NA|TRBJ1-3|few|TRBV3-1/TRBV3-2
CASSQDGRRGSSGNTIYF
TGTGCCAGCAGCCAAGATGGCCGCAGGGGATCCTCTGGAAACACCATATATTTT